Following are 22 T cell receptor beta chains from one sample sequenced in a study of Graves' ophthalmopathy and Graves' hyperthyroidism. Beta-chain TCR CDR3 regions were amplified from RNA transcripts. RT-PCR in the first round used HTBI primers; a second-round multiplex PCR followed. From the multiplex PCR reads, TCRdb called clonotypes with MiXCR, one entry per CDR3 protein. The repertoire holds approximately 640,000 distinct CDR3 sequences, with 35% to 50% as singletons. The sample consisted of peripheral blood. The receptors were sampled from an adult man with Graves' ophthalmopathy.

The J gene is TRBJ1-2, the V gene TRBV4-1, with no clear D. This CDR3 is 13 amino acids long. Trimming shortened V by 1 base and J by 4 bases, and 7 bases separated the two germline ends. Germline lookup yields CDR1 MGHRA and CDR2 YSYEKL. This chain's CDR3 is CASSQGVGYGYTF. For the CDR3, the DNA is TGCGCCAGCAGCCAAGGTGTCGGCTATGGCTACACCTTC.

The chain combines TRBV11-3 with TRBJ1-1; D gene unclear. This CDR3 contains 13 residues. Germline V gene sequence: CDR1 SGHNT, CDR2 YENEEA. V was clipped by 0 bases and J by 6 bases, with 8 bases between them. CDR3 residues: CASSLDQAAEAFF. CDR3 DNA sequence: TGTGCCAGCAGCTTAGATCAGGCGGCTGAAGCTTTCTTT.

The V gene is TRBV19, the J gene TRBJ2-7; 10 nucleotides agree with TRBD1. V was clipped by 5 bases and J by 7 bases; unmatched bases: 8. This CDR3 is built from 14 residues. Per the germline V gene, CDR1 is LNHDA and CDR2 is SQIVND (reference sequence). In DNA, the CDR3 is TGTGCCAGTAGTTCGGGACAGGGGCCCTGGGAGCAGTACTTC. Encoded protein: CASSSGQGPWEQYF. Full variable domain (outside the CDR3, taken from reference TRBV19 and TRBJ2-7): DGGITQSPKYLFRKEGQNVTLSCEQNLNHDAMYWYRQDPGQGLRLIYYSQIVNDFQKGDIAEGYSVSREKKESFPLTVTSAQKNPTAFYLCASSSGQGPWEQYFGPGTRLTVT.

The V gene is TRBV15, the J gene TRBJ2-3; TRBD1 agrees at 8 bases. Germline assignment: CDR1 LNHNV and CDR2 YYDKDF (reference sequence). After removal of 2 bases from V and 7 bases from J, the junction contained 5 bases not matched to a gene. The CDR3 consists of 14 residues. The CDR3 reads CATSRPGTGNTQYF. The CDR3 nucleotides read TGTGCCACCAGCAGACCCGGGACAGGCAATACGCAGTATTTT.

The chain couples TRBV9 to TRBJ2-5; D is perhaps TRBD1 or TRBD2 (5 bases each). V gave up 7 bases and J gave up 0 bases, with 22 bases separating them. From germline, CDR1 is SGDLS and CDR2 YYNGEE. This CDR3 is 17 amino acids long. This CDR3 reads CASSRARAGRDQETQYF. CDR3 nucleotides: TGTGCCAGCTCACGTGCAAGGGCGGGCAGGGACCAAGAGACCCAGTACTTC.

This clonotype was detected many times. CDR3: CASSGDVGLIYEQYF. The CDR3 coding sequence is TGTGCCAGCAGCGGTGATGTCGGACTGATTTACGAGCAGTACTTC. The rearrangement joins TRBV5-8 to TRBJ2-7; D is possibly TRBD2 (5 bases). CDR1 and CDR2 (germline): SGHTS, YDEGEE. The CDR3 runs 15 residues. Trimming took 4 bases from V and 4 from J, leaving 18 bases between them.

In its sample, this clonotype was seen many times. This rearrangement joins TRBV7-2 to TRBJ1-6; D gene uncertain. The V end was cut by 6 bases, the J end by 6 bases, with 9 bases between. From germline, CDR1 is SGHTA and CDR2 FQGNSA. CDR3 length: 13 amino acids. The CDR3 spells CASSLRANSPLHF. Written as DNA, the CDR3 is TGTGCCAGCAGTTTAAGGGCTAATTCACCCCTCCACTTT.

A remark on this clonotype: The junction and the germline gene differ at one end; a read error may be behind it. The rearrangement joins TRBV29-1 to TRBJ1-3; no clear D gene. The CDR3 sequence is 13 residues long. Germline V lookup: CDR1 SQVTM, CDR2 ANQGSEA. The chain's CDR3 is CAWSVTSGNTIYF. CDR3 nucleotide sequence: TGTGCTTGGAGCGTGACCTCTGGAAACACCATATATTTT.

This chain links TRBV7-9 with TRBJ2-7, with D tentatively TRBD1 (5 bases). Trimming removed 1 base at V and 7 bases at J, with 11 bases between. CDR1 SEHNR and CDR2 FQNEAQ come from the germline V gene (reference sequence). CDR3 length: 13 residues. In DNA form, the CDR3 reads TGTGCCAGCAGCTTAGGACAGCCTAATGAGCAGTACTTC. Translating gives CASSLGQPNEQYF.

This clonotype was found a few times. This chain uses TRBV10-3 with TRBJ2-7, with TRBD1 identical over 7 bases. CDR3 length: 14 amino acids. In germline, CDR1 is ENHRY, CDR2 SYGVKD. Trimming removed 10 bases from V and 5 bases from J; junction bases left unmatched: 14. CDR3 DNA sequence: TGTGCCAGCAGCTGGAGACAGGGCACAAACGAGCAGTACTTC. This encodes CASSWRQGTNEQYF.

The chain recombines TRBV11-1 with TRBJ2-7; TRBD2 matches 8 bases. V lost 1 base and J lost 4; bases outside the gene matches: 6. The CDR3 is 15 amino acids. Germline-derived CDR1 and CDR2 are SGHAT and FQDESV (reference sequence). CDR3: CASSLDWSSGYEQYF. The CDR3 DNA is TGTGCCAGCAGCTTAGATTGGTCTAGCGGGTACGAGCAGTACTTC.

V and J are TRBV19 and TRBJ2-5; no definite D call. Germline CDR1 is LNHDA and CDR2 is SQIVND (reference sequence). The V end was cut by 11 bases, the J end by 4 bases, with 17 bases between. The CDR3 sequence is 13 residues long. The CDR3 DNA reads TGTGCCTGGAGTGTGGGAACAGTAGAGACCCAGTACTTC. It codes for CAWSVGTVETQYF. The full variable domain, in which reference TRBV19 and TRBJ2-5 provide the parts outside the CDR3, is DGGITQSPKYLFRKEGQNVTLSCEQNLNHDAMYWYRQDPGQGLRLIYYSQIVNDFQKGDIAEGYSVSREKKESFPLTVTSAQKNPTAFYLCAWSVGTVETQYFGPGTRLLVL.

The rearrangement links TRBV10-3 to TRBJ1-1; 8 nucleotides align to TRBD1. Germline V gives CDR1 ENHRY, CDR2 SYGVKD. The CDR3 sequence is 14 residues long. The junction had 7 bases not matched to a gene; V was cut back by 8 bases and J by 2 bases. The DNA for the CDR3 is TGTGCCATCGGACAGGGCCACGCTAACACTGAAGCTTTCTTT. This encodes CAIGQGHANTEAFF.

In its sample, this clonotype was seen many times. This chain connects TRBV29-1 to TRBJ2-7; TRBD1 agrees at 9 bases. With V trimmed by 6 bases and J by 3 bases, 6 bases remained unmatched. Germline V gene lookup returns CDR1 SQVTM and CDR2 ANQGSEA. CDR3 length: 13 residues. CDR3 DNA: TGCAGCGTGGAAAAGGGACAGGGCTACGAGCAGTACTTC. Protein: CSVEKGQGYEQYF.

The genes are TRBV7-2 and TRBJ2-7, with a tentative D call TRBD2 (5 bases). CDR1 SGHTA and CDR2 FQGNSA come from the germline V gene. V was clipped by 5 bases and J by 0 bases, with 17 bases between them. The CDR3 covers 16 residues. CDR3 amino acids: CASSPTDFSSSYEQYF. Here the CDR3 DNA reads TGTGCCAGCAGCCCCACGGACTTTTCTAGCTCCTACGAGCAGTACTTC.

Of note for this clonotype: A read error may produce the germline difference seen at one junction end. CDR3 loop: CASSLSGRWPLEQDF. CDR3 nucleotides: TGTGCCAGCAGCTTAAGTGGCAGGTGGCCCCTCGAGCAGGACTTC. The chain carries TRBV7-2 and TRBJ2-7; D remains unclear. Per the germline V gene, CDR1 is SGHTA and CDR2 is FQGNSA. The CDR3 has 15 residues.

This clonotype was picked up a small number of times. The chain couples TRBV27 to TRBJ2-7; D is perhaps TRBD1 (6 bases). V lost 3 bases, J lost 4 bases, and 13 bases lay in between. The germline V gene encodes CDR1 MNHEY and CDR2 SMNVEV (reference sequence). CDR3 size: 14 residues. CDR3 in DNA: TGTGCCAGCAGTTTCCGACAGGCAGCGTACGAGCAGTACTTC. Its protein product is CASSFRQAAYEQYF.

The sample holds many counts of this clonotype. This sequence joins TRBV2 and TRBJ1-2; D uncertain. Germline V gene data show CDR1 as SNHLY and CDR2 as FYNNEI. Trimming took 2 bases from V and 4 from J, leaving 17 bases between them. The CDR3 has 16 residues. CDR3 bases: TGTGCCAGCAGTGAATTGGGTTATTTCACAGCCTATGGCTACACCTTC. The encoded protein is CASSELGYFTAYGYTF.

The CDR3 coding sequence is TGTGCCAGTAGAGGCCAGGGGGAGACCCAGCATTTT. Its translation: CASRGQGETQHF. The chain links TRBV19 to TRBJ1-5; 7 bases align to TRBD1. The CDR3 is 12 amino acids. Trimming took 6 bases from V and 11 from J; bases not matched to a gene: 7. Germline assignment: CDR1 LNHDA and CDR2 SQIVND (reference sequence).

This clonotype was counted many times. The chain combines TRBV10-3 with TRBJ2-5; 11 nucleotides line up with TRBD2. Germline lookup yields CDR1 ENHRY and CDR2 SYGVKD. The V gene end was trimmed by 5 bases and the J gene end by 1 base; junction bases not matched to a gene: 6. The CDR3 is 16 residues long. CDR3 nucleotide sequence: TGTGCCATCAGTTCTAGCGGGAGGAACCTCCAAGAGACCCAGTACTTC. The encoded protein is CAISSSGRNLQETQYF.

J is TRBJ1-5 and V is TRBV25-1; D gene unclear. V was shortened by 9 bases and J by 7 bases, with 16 bases between the two germline ends. CDR3 length equals 13 residues. Germline assignment: CDR1 MGHDK and CDR2 SYGVNS. CDR3 protein: CASARRAGQPQHF. The CDR3 coding sequence is TGTGCCAGTGCTAGAAGGGCCGGGCAGCCCCAGCATTTT.

In its sample, this clonotype was seen many times. V and J are TRBV10-3 and TRBJ1-4; 7 positions match TRBD1. The CDR3 runs to 13 residues. The junction had 5 bases not matched to a gene; V was cut back by 10 bases and J by 3 bases. In germline, CDR1 is ENHRY, CDR2 SYGVKD. The CDR3 coding sequence is TGTGCCAGCCAGGGGGAGGCTAATGAAAAACTGTTTTTT. It is translated as CASQGEANEKLFF.